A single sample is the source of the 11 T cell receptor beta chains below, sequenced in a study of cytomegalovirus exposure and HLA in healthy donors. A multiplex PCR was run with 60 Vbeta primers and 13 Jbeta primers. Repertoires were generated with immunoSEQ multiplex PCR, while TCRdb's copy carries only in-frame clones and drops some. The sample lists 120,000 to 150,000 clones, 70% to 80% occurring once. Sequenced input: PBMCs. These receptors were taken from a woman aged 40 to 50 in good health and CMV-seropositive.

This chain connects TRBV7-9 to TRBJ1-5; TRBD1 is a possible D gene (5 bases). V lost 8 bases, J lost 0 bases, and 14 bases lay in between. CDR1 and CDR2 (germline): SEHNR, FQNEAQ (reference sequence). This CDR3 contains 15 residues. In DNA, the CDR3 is TGTGCCAGCGGGGAGGAGGGGAATAGCAATCAGCCCCAGCATTTT. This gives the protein CASGEEGNSNQPQHF.

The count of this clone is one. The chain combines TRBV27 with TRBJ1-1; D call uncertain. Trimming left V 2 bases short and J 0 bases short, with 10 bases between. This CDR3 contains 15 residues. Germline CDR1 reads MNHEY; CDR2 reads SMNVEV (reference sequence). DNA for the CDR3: TGTGCCAGCAGTTTAGGGTACGGGTTGAACACTGAAGCTTTCTTT. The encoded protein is CASSLGYGLNTEAFF.

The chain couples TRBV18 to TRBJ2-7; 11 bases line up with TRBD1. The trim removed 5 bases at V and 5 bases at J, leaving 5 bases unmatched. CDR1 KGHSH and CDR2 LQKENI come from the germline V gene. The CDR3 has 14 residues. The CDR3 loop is CASSWRTGGNEQYF. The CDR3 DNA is TGTGCCAGCTCATGGCGGACAGGGGGCAACGAGCAGTACTTC.

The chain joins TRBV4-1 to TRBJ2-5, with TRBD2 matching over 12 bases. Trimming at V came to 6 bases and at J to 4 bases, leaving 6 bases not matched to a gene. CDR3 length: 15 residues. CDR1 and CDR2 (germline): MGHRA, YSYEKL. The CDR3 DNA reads TGCGCCAGCAGAAGACTAGCGGGAGTGGGAGAGACCCAGTACTTC. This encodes CASRRLAGVGETQYF.

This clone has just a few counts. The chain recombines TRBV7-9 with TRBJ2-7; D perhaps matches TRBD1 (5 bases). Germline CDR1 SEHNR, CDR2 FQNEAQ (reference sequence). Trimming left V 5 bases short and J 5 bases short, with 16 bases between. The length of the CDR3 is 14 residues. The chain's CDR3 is CASSPKGRDHEQYF. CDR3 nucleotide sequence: TGTGCCAGCAGCCCAAAGGGCAGGGATCACGAGCAGTACTTC.

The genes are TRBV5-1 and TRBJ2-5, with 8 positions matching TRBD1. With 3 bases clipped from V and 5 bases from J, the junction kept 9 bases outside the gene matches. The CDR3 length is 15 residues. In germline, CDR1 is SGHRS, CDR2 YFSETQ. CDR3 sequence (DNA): TGCGCCAGCAGCTCAGGACAGGGACCGGGGGAGACCCAGTACTTC. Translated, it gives CASSSGQGPGETQYF.

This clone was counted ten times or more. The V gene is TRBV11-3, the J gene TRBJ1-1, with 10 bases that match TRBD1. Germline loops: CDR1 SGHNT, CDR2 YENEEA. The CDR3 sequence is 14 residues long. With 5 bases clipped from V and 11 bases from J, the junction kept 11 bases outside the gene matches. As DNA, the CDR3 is TGTGCCAGCAGCAACCGGGACAGGGGATTTTGGGCTTTCTTT. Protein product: CASSNRDRGFWAFF.

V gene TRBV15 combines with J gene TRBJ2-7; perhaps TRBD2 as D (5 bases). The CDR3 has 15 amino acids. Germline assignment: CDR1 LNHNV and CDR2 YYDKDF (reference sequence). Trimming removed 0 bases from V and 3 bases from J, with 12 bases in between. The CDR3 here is CATSRDLGSFYEQYF. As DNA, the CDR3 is TGTGCCACCAGCAGAGACCTTGGGAGCTTCTACGAGCAGTACTTC.

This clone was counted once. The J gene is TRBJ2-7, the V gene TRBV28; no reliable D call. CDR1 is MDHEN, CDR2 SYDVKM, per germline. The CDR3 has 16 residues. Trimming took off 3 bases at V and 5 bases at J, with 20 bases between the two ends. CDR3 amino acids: CASSFYQLNRLHEQYF. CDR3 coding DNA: TGTGCCAGCAGTTTTTACCAACTTAACAGATTGCACGAGCAGTACTTC.

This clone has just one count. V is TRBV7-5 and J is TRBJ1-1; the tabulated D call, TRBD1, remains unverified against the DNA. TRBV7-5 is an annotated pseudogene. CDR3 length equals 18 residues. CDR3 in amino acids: CARSLRKRQAPISAEAFF. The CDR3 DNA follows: TGTGCCAGAAGCCTTCGGAAGCGACAGGCCCCAATCAGCGCTGAAGCTTTCTTT.

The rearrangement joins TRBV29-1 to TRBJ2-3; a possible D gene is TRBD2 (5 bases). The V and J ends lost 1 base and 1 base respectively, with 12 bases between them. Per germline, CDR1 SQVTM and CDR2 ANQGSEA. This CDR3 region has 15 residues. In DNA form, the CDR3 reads TGCAGCGTTGAAGGGACTGGATGGGGCACAGATACGCAGTATTTT. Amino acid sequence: CSVEGTGWGTDTQYF.